The 8 T cell receptor beta chains given below trace back to one sample, sequenced in a study of blood T cells in healthy people across ages. The second PCR ran about 6 to 11 cycles with a sample-barcoded 5' primer and J-beta primers. TCRdb reprocessed the 5' RACE reads via MiXCR and lists one record per CDR3 protein. The profile shows about 1.6 million distinct CDR3 sequences, 30% to 40% of them singletons. The sample taken for sequencing was blood. All receptors come from a woman aged 30 to 39 in good health.

The chain employs TRBV3-1 and TRBJ1-2, with 7 positions matching TRBD1. CDR3 length equals 13 residues. Germline values: CDR1 LGHDT, CDR2 YNNKEL (reference sequence). The trim removed 0 bases at V and 9 bases at J, leaving 4 bases unmatched. CDR3 protein: CASSQEGTASYTF. CDR3 DNA: TGTGCCAGCAGCCAAGAGGGGACAGCAAGCTACACCTTC.

This chain joins TRBV7-9 and TRBJ2-7, with TRBD2 matching 7 bases. Germline V lookup: CDR1 SEHNR, CDR2 FQNEAQ (reference sequence). V shed 1 base, J shed 2 bases, and the junction held 8 bases outside the gene matches. The CDR3 runs to 16 residues. The CDR3 loop reads CASSLVGEGPTYEQYF. CDR3 DNA: TGTGCCAGCAGCTTAGTGGGGGAGGGCCCTACCTACGAGCAGTACTTC.

Notes on this clonotype: A much more abundant neighbour one base away suggests this may be a read error. This sequence joins TRBV11-2 and TRBJ2-5; TRBD2 matches 10 bases. Germline V gene data show CDR1 as SGHAT and CDR2 as FQNNGV. The CDR3 is 16 amino acids. In nucleotides, the CDR3 is TGTACCAGCAGCTTACCCAGCGGGGGGGCTTTGAAGACCCAGTACTTC. Its protein is CTSSLPSGGALKTQYF.

This clonotype has only a few counts. The chain has TRBV2 and TRBJ2-7; tentatively, D is TRBD1 or TRBD2 (6 bases each). Germline V gene data show CDR1 as SNHLY and CDR2 as FYNNEI. The V end lost 7 bases, the J end lost 3 bases, and 22 bases lay between the germline ends. The CDR3 covers 16 residues. The CDR3, as DNA: TGTGCCAGCACCCTAGGAGGGGGTCGGGGAGGCTACGAGCAGTACTTC. It is translated as CASTLGGGRGGYEQYF.

CDR3 protein: CASTSASYNEQFF. In DNA, the CDR3 is TGTGCCAGTACTAGCGCCTCCTACAATGAGCAGTTCTTC. V usage is TRBV6-2 or TRBV6-3 and J usage is TRBJ2-1, with 7 bases identical to TRBD2. Looked up from germline, CDR1 is MNHEY and CDR2 is SVGEGT. The junction had 2 bases not matched to a gene; V was cut back by 9 bases and J by 0 bases. The CDR3 totals 13 residues.

This clonotype was observed a handful of times. The chain recombines TRBV7-2 with TRBJ1-2, with D possibly matching TRBD1 (6 bases). The germline V gene encodes CDR1 SGHTA and CDR2 FQGNSA. The CDR3 sequence is 14 residues long. V lost 5 bases, J lost 4 bases, and 14 bases lay in between. DNA for the CDR3: TGTGCCAGCAGCCGGACACAGGGAACCTATGGCTACACCTTC. This codes for CASSRTQGTYGYTF.

This clonotype appeared many times. The V gene is TRBV4-1, the J gene TRBJ2-5; TRBD2 matches at 8 bases. The CDR3 is 16 residues long. V was pared by 0 bases and J by 1 base, with 4 bases of the junction left unmatched. Germline values: CDR1 MGHRA, CDR2 YSYEKL. DNA for the CDR3: TGCGCCAGCAGCCAAGAAGGCGGGGGGCTCCAAGAGACCCAGTACTTC. Residues: CASSQEGGGLQETQYF.

V gene TRBV29-1 combines with J gene TRBJ2-5; D is undetermined. The CDR3 loop spans 13 amino acids. Per the germline V gene, CDR1 is SQVTM and CDR2 is ANQGSEA. Trimming left V 6 bases short and J 5 bases short, with 16 bases between. CDR3 amino acids: CSVARVAGETQYF. For the CDR3, the DNA is TGCAGCGTCGCCCGGGTGGCCGGCGAGACCCAGTACTTC.